This T cell receptor (beta chain) originates from a study of shared clonotypes between healthy human individuals. Sequencing was at deep level. Several immunoSEQ plates held equal portions of the genomic DNA taken from each subset. Clones were sequenced by immunoSEQ multiplex PCR, and TCRdb holds only the in-frame ones, with some missing. Counted here are roughly 1,500,000 clones, 95% to 99% occurring once; the ten biggest clones make up approximately 0.45%. Germline assignment: CDR1 LNHDA and CDR2 SQIVND (reference sequence). The CDR3 spans 13 residues. The study, taken as a whole, reports: The generation probabilities recorded for non-shared clonotypes fell below those of clonotypes shared by all four donors. Around 4.7% was the fraction of naive CD4 clonotypes found shared across a few donors.

As for this clone: Antigen specificity is unknown. One junction end does not reproduce the germline sequence, and a read error may be involved.

Source material: naive CD4+ T cells sorted from blood. Sample subset: CD45RA+ positively selected. V gene TRBV19 combines with J gene TRBJ2-1, with 10 bases that match TRBD2. This TCR was sampled from a young man in good health. This CDR3 reads CASSITHTSGILF. CDR3 bases: TGTGCCAGTAGTATAACCCATACTAGCGGGATTCTCTTC.